The 28 T cell receptor beta chains below all came from one sample that was sequenced in a study of T cell responses to AZD1222 COVID-19 vaccine. TCRdb's copy holds only in-frame clones and misses some; the assay was immunoSEQ multiplex PCR. The profile covers 150,000 to 200,000 clones, with over 70% appearing a single time and about 3% taken by the ten largest. This material consisted of peripheral blood, taken on day 0 of MenACWY control vaccination. The source of these receptors is an adult in good health.

The CDR3 here is CASSFRLAGGEQFF. The CDR3 nucleotides read TGTGCCAGCAGCTTCCGACTAGCGGGAGGAGAGCAGTTCTTC. The chain combines TRBV7-9 with TRBJ2-1; 13 bases fit TRBD2. The CDR3 covers 14 residues. J gave up 10 bases and V 3 bases, and 3 bases lay outside the gene matches. The germline V gene encodes CDR1 SEHNR and CDR2 FQNEAQ (reference sequence).

The rearrangement links TRBV2 to TRBJ2-5; D is uncertain. This CDR3 is built from 10 residues. V was trimmed by 5 bases and J by 5 bases, leaving 3 bases between them. Germline-derived CDR1 and CDR2 are SNHLY and FYNNEI. CDR3 loop: CASSKETQYF. The DNA for the CDR3 is TGTGCCAGCAGTAAGGAGACCCAGTACTTC.

V usage is TRBV7-2 and J usage is TRBJ1-2; D may be TRBD1 (6 bases). CDR1 and CDR2 from the germline V gene are SGHTA and FQGNSA. Trimming took off 1 base at V and 8 bases at J, with 11 bases between the two ends. This CDR3 region has 13 residues. The CDR3 DNA sequence: TGTGCCAGCAGCTTAGTTAACAGGGTCGGCTACACCTTC. As protein: CASSLVNRVGYTF.

The rearrangement links TRBV28 to TRBJ2-5; D gene uncertain. Germline V CDR1 and CDR2: MDHEN, SYDVKM. CDR3 length: 13 residues. Trimming cost V 2 bases and J 7 bases, with 11 bases left between them. Written as DNA, the CDR3 is TGTGCCAGCAGTTTAAAGGGTTTCGGGACCCAGTACTTC. This sequence encodes CASSLKGFGTQYF.

The chain joins TRBV5-1 to TRBJ2-3; weak D call: TRBD2 (5 bases). Germline V gene sequence: CDR1 SGHRS, CDR2 YFSETQ. The CDR3 sequence is 16 residues long. V dropped 0 bases and J dropped 2 bases, with 13 bases sitting between them. The CDR3 reads CASSLGSDGLTDTQYF. The CDR3 DNA follows: TGCGCCAGCAGCTTGGGATCCGATGGACTCACAGATACGCAGTATTTT.

J is TRBJ1-4 and V is TRBV5-5; D gene ambiguous. Germline lookup yields CDR1 SGHKS and CDR2 YYEKEE (reference sequence). V was clipped by 3 bases and J by 3 bases, with 9 bases between them. CDR3 length: 14 residues. CDR3 loop: CASSWADSNEKLFF. Written as DNA, the CDR3 is TGTGCCAGCAGCTGGGCTGATTCTAATGAAAAACTGTTTTTT.

The CDR3 DNA sequence: TGTGCCAGCACCGGGTTTCGGGCGGAGACCTACGAGCAGTACTTC. Encoded protein: CASTGFRAETYEQYF. V is TRBV21-1 and J is TRBJ2-7. TRBV21-1 is annotated as a pseudogene. CDR3 length: 15 residues.

This rearrangement joins TRBV30 to TRBJ1-5; no definite D call. The germline CDR1 and CDR2 sequences are GTSNPN and SVGIG (reference sequence). The CDR3 consists of 14 residues. Trimming left V 0 bases short and J 3 bases short, with 9 bases between. The CDR3 sequence: CAWSVGRNNQPQHF. The CDR3 nucleotides are TGTGCCTGGAGTGTAGGACGGAACAATCAGCCCCAGCATTTT.

This clone has only a few counts. The chain carries TRBV27 and TRBJ1-5; D not certain. V dropped 6 bases and J dropped 3 bases, with 12 bases sitting between them. The CDR3 extends over 14 amino acids. Germline V CDR1 and CDR2: MNHEY, SMNVEV (reference sequence). The CDR3 bases are TGTGCCAGCAGCCTCCGGGGAAACAATCAGCCCCAGCATTTT. Translated: CASSLRGNNQPQHF.

J is TRBJ1-3 and V is TRBV23-1, with D maybe TRBD1 (6 bases). TRBV23-1 qualifies as an ORF whose function is uncertain. This CDR3 has 18 amino acids. V was pared by 2 bases and J by 2 bases, with 19 bases between. The CDR3 nucleotides read TGCGCCAGCAGTCAAATCACCGAGGGGGGCGCGACTGGAAACACCATATATTTT. Its protein is CASSQITEGGATGNTIYF.

The gene calls are TRBV30 and TRBJ2-6; 8 bases line up with TRBD1. V dropped 7 bases and J dropped 0; count of bases not matched to a gene: 8. Germline CDR1 is GTSNPN and CDR2 is SVGIG (reference sequence). The CDR3 has 16 residues. The CDR3, as DNA: TGTGCCTCTGACACGGGACAGGTCTCTGGGGCCAACGTCCTGACTTTC. It codes for CASDTGQVSGANVLTF.

The V call is TRBV28, the J call TRBJ2-7; D is undetermined. V lost 2 bases and J lost 0, with 11 bases in between. CDR1 MDHEN and CDR2 SYDVKM come from the germline V gene. The CDR3 covers 15 residues. CDR3 DNA: TGTGCCAGCAGTTTACATGCGACACTCTCCTACGAGCAGTACTTC. Its translation: CASSLHATLSYEQYF.

This clone was seen a few times. V gene TRBV19 combines with J gene TRBJ1-5; D gene uncertain. Germline values: CDR1 LNHDA, CDR2 SQIVND (reference sequence). V lost 6 bases to trimming and J lost 1 base, with 13 bases between them. CDR3 size: 15 residues. Written as DNA, the CDR3 is TGTGCCAGTAGCCTATCCGGGGTGAGCAATCAGCCCCAGCATTTT. This codes for CASSLSGVSNQPQHF.

The rearrangement links TRBV3-1 (or the pseudogene TRBV3-2) to TRBJ1-6; TRBD1 matches at 9 bases. Germline V gene lookup returns CDR1 LGHDT and CDR2 YNNKEL (reference sequence). CDR3 length equals 16 residues. J lost 8 bases, V lost 0 bases, and 5 bases had no gene match. DNA for the CDR3: TGTGCCAGCAGCCAAGATCAGGGACAGGGATATTCACCCCTCCACTTT. It yields the protein CASSQDQGQGYSPLHF.

This clone occurred once. The chain has TRBV9 and TRBJ2-5; D possibly corresponds to TRBD2 (6 bases). The germline V gene has CDR1 SGDLS and CDR2 YYNGEE. This CDR3 has 14 amino acids. Trimming left V 3 bases short and J 4 bases short, with 13 bases between. CDR3 loop: CASSARDLRETQYF. The CDR3 DNA reads as TGTGCCAGCAGCGCCCGGGACTTGAGAGAGACCCAGTACTTC.

V gene TRBV7-3 combines with J gene TRBJ2-3, with 9 nucleotides matching TRBD2. The V gene end was trimmed by 2 bases and the J gene end by 1 base; junction bases not matched to a gene: 13. The CDR3 is 19 residues long. From germline, CDR1 is SGHTA and CDR2 FQGTGA. The CDR3 coding sequence is TGTGCCAGCAGCTTAGAATTCCCCTCGGAGCGGGGGGGCACAGATACGCAGTATTTT. Translation: CASSLEFPSERGGTDTQYF.

The genes are TRBV12-3 or TRBV12-4 and TRBJ2-1; either TRBD1 or TRBD2 may fit D (6 bases each). The CDR3 consists of 12 residues. With 7 bases removed from V and 7 bases from J, the gap between germline ends came to 11 bases. This chain's CDR3 is CASNGGGNEQFF. DNA of the CDR3: TGTGCCAGCAACGGGGGCGGAAATGAGCAGTTCTTC.

This sequence joins TRBV30 and TRBJ2-7, with D possibly matching TRBD2 (5 bases). CDR3 length: 13 amino acids. Germline assignment: CDR1 GTSNPN and CDR2 SVGIG (reference sequence). V was clipped by 5 bases and J by 2 bases, with 13 bases between them. Written as DNA, the CDR3 is TGTGCCTGGGAGTTCCCGGGGACCTACGAGCAGTACTTC. Amino acids: CAWEFPGTYEQYF.

The chain couples TRBV27 to TRBJ2-7, with D unclear. Trimming took off 4 bases at V and 0 bases at J, with 7 bases between the two ends. Germline V lookup: CDR1 MNHEY, CDR2 SMNVEV (reference sequence). The CDR3 is 13 amino acids. CDR3 sequence reads: CASSWSYSYEQYF. In nucleotides, the CDR3 is TGTGCCAGCAGTTGGTCCTACTCCTACGAGCAGTACTTC.

The chain couples TRBV7-2 to TRBJ2-1; 8 bases agree with TRBD2. The length of the CDR3 is 15 residues. In germline, CDR1 is SGHTA, CDR2 FQGNSA. Trimming at V came to 1 base and at J to 7 bases, leaving 6 bases not matched to a gene. The CDR3 loop reads CASSLDSGRSNEQFF. CDR3 bases: TGTGCCAGCAGCTTAGACAGCGGGAGATCAAATGAGCAGTTCTTC.

This clone has a handful of counts. This rearrangement joins TRBV5-1 to TRBJ1-1; possibly TRBD1 for D (5 bases). The CDR3 sequence is 13 residues long. Germline loops: CDR1 SGHRS, CDR2 YFSETQ. V lost 4 bases, J lost 2 bases, and 9 bases lay in between. The CDR3 sequence is CASSGGANTEAFF. The CDR3 coding sequence is TGCGCCAGCAGCGGAGGGGCTAACACTGAAGCTTTCTTT.

The rearrangement uses TRBV4-1 and TRBJ1-2; D ambiguous. Trimming left V 0 bases short and J 5 bases short, with 13 bases between. The CDR3 totals 15 residues. Germline loops: CDR1 MGHRA, CDR2 YSYEKL. CDR3 bases: TGCGCCAGCAGCCAAGAAGAAGGGAGGGAATATGGCTACACCTTC. Translating it yields CASSQEEGREYGYTF.

The chain has TRBV5-4 and TRBJ1-1; 8 bases agree with TRBD1. CDR3 length: 16 amino acids. Germline CDR1 is SGHNT and CDR2 is YYREEE (reference sequence). With 4 bases clipped from V and 1 base from J, the junction kept 9 bases outside the gene matches. The CDR3 reads CASSPDRGVRNTEAFF. In DNA, the CDR3 is TGTGCCAGCAGCCCAGACAGGGGAGTAAGGAACACTGAAGCTTTCTTT.

V is TRBV11-2 and J is TRBJ2-1; D ambiguous. Trimming stripped 1 base from V and 6 bases from J, with 13 bases between. Looked up from germline, CDR1 is SGHAT and CDR2 is FQNNGV. This CDR3 contains 15 residues. As DNA, the CDR3 is TGTGCCAGCAGCTTAGCCACCGAGTGGCTCAATGAGCAGTTCTTC. It is translated as CASSLATEWLNEQFF.

The CDR3 nucleotides read TGTGCCACCAGTGATTCGGACAGGGGCGGGCACGAGCAGTACTTC. Its translation is CATSDSDRGGHEQYF. The chain uses TRBV24-1 and TRBJ2-7; 9 bases match TRBD1. V lost 2 bases, J lost 5 bases, and 6 bases stayed unmatched. The germline gives CDR1 KGHDR, CDR2 SFDVKD. The CDR3 has 15 amino acids.

The chain uses TRBV3-1 (or the pseudogene TRBV3-2) and TRBJ1-5; unclear D gene. The CDR3 extends over 14 amino acids. V lost 1 base, J lost 7 bases, and 11 bases lay in between. Per the germline V gene, CDR1 is LGHDT and CDR2 is YNNKEL (reference sequence). The CDR3 region has the DNA TGTGCCAGCAGCCAAGCCCACGCGAGGCAGCCCCAGCATTTT. It encodes CASSQAHARQPQHF.

The chain recombines TRBV24-1 with TRBJ1-2; 7 nucleotides match TRBD1. Germline V gives CDR1 KGHDR, CDR2 SFDVKD. With V trimmed by 7 bases and J by 7 bases, 5 bases remained unmatched. This CDR3 spans 12 amino acids. The CDR3 here is CATRDRVRGYTF. The CDR3 DNA reads as TGTGCCACCAGAGACAGGGTTCGTGGCTACACCTTC.

The V call is TRBV11-2, the J call TRBJ1-4; no definite D call. The CDR3 runs 15 residues. Trimming pared 5 bases from V and 4 bases from J, leaving 14 bases between. Germline V gene lookup returns CDR1 SGHAT and CDR2 FQNNGV. CDR3 loop: CASSLLSLHNEKLFF. CDR3 nucleotides: TGTGCCAGCAGCCTCCTCAGCTTACATAATGAAAAACTGTTTTTT.